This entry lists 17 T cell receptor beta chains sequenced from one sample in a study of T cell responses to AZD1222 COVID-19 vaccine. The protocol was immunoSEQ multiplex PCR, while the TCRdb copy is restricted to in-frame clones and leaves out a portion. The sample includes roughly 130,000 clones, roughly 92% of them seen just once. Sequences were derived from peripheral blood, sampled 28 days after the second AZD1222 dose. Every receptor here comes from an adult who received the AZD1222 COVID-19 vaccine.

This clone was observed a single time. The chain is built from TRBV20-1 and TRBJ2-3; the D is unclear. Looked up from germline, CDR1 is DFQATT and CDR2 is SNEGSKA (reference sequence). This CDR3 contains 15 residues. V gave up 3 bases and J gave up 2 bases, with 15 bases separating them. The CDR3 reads CSASPAAATTDTQYF. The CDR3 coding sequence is TGCAGTGCTAGTCCGGCAGCCGCTACCACAGATACGCAGTATTTT.

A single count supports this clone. In DNA form, the CDR3 reads TGTGCCAGCAGCTTAGCCCCGGGCAATGAGCAGTTCTTC. Translated: CASSLAPGNEQFF. The chain uses TRBV11-2 and TRBJ2-1, with unresolved D. V was shortened by 1 base and J by 6 bases, with 7 bases between the two germline ends. Germline-derived CDR1 and CDR2 are SGHAT and FQNNGV. The CDR3 spans 13 residues. The variable domain in full, completed from reference TRBV11-2 and TRBJ2-1, reads EAGVAQSPRYKIIEKRQSVAFWCNPISGHATLYWYQQILGQGPKLLIQFQNNGVVDDSQLPKDRFSAERLKGVDSTLKIQPAKLEDSAVYLCASSLAPGNEQFFGPGTRLTVL.

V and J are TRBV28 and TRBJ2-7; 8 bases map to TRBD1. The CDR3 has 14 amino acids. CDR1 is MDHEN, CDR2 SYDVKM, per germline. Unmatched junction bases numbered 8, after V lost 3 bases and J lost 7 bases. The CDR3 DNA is TGTGCCAGCAGTTTTCGGCAGGGGGCGCGGGAGCAGTACTTC. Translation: CASSFRQGAREQYF. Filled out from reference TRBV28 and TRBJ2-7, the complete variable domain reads DVKVTQSSRYLVKRTGEKVFLECVQDMDHENMFWYRQDPGLGLRLIYFSYDVKMKEKGDIPEGYSVSREKKERFSLILESASTNQTSMYLCASSFRQGAREQYFGPGTRLTVT.

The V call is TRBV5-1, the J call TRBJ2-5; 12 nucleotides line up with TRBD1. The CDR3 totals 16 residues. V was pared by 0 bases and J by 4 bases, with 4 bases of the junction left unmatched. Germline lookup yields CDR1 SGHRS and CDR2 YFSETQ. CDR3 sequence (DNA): TGCGCCAGCAGCTTGGCCGGGACAGGGGGCGGAGAGACCCAGTACTTC. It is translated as CASSLAGTGGGETQYF.

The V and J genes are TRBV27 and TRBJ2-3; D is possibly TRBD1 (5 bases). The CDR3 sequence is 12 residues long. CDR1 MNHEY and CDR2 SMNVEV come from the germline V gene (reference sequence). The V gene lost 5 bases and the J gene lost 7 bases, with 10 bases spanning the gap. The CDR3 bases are TGTGCCAGCAGTCCACAGGCCAATACGCAGTATTTT. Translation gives CASSPQANTQYF.

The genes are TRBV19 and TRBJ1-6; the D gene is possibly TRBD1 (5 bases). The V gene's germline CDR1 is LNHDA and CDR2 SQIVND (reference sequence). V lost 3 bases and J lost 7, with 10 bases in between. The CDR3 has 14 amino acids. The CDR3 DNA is TGTGCCAGTAGTATCAAGGGGTACAATTCACCCCTCCACTTT. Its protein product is CASSIKGYNSPLHF.

The CDR3 DNA is TGTGCCAGCAAGTCGGCCTCCTACGAGCAGTACTTC. Protein product: CASKSASYEQYF. The chain joins TRBV6-5 to TRBJ2-7, with D unresolved. Per germline, CDR1 MNHEY and CDR2 SVGAGI. Trimming cost V 7 bases and J 0 bases, with 7 bases left between them. This CDR3 is 12 amino acids long.

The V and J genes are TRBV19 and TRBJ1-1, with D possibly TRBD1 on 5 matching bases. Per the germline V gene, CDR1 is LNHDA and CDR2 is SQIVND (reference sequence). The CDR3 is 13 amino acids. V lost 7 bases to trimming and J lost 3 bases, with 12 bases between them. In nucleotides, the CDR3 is TGTGCCAGTATAGGGGCCAGGGACACTGAAGCTTTCTTT. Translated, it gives CASIGARDTEAFF.

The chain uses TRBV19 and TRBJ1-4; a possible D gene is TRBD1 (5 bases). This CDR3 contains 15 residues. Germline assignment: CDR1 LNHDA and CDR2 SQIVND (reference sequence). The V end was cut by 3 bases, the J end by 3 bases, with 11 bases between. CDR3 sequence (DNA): TGTGCCAGTAGTATCGGGGGTAGAGCTAATGAAAAACTGTTTTTT. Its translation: CASSIGGRANEKLFF.

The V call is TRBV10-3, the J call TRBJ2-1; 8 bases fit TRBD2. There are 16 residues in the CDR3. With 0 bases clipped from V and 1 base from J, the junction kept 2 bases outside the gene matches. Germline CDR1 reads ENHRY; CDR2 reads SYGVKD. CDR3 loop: CAISESQRESYNEQFF. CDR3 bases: TGTGCCATCAGTGAGTCGCAGCGGGAGTCCTACAATGAGCAGTTCTTC.

The CDR3 nucleotides are TGTGCCAGCAGCACAACGGCGGATTCACCCCTCCACTTT. Translation: CASSTTADSPLHF. This rearrangement joins TRBV7-3 to TRBJ1-6; no clear D gene. The CDR3 is 13 residues long. CDR1 SGHTA and CDR2 FQGTGA come from the germline V gene. V was pared by 5 bases and J by 8 bases, with 10 bases between.

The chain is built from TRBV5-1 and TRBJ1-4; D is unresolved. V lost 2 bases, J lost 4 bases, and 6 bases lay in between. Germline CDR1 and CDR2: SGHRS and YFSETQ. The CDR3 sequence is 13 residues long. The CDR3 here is CASSFDINEKLFF. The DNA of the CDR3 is TGCGCCAGCAGCTTTGACATTAATGAAAAACTGTTTTTT.

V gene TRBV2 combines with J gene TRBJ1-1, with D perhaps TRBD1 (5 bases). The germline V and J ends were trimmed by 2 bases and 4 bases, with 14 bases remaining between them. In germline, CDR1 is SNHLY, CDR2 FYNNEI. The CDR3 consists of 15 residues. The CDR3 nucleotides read TGTGCCAGCAGTGAATGGGGGGTAAGAAGCACTGAAGCTTTCTTT. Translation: CASSEWGVRSTEAFF.

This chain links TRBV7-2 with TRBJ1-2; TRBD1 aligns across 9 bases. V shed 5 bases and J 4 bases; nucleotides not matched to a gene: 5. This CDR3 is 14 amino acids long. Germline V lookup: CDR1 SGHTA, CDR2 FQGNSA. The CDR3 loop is CASSRDRDAYGYTF. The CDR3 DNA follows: TGTGCCAGCAGCCGGGACAGGGATGCCTATGGCTACACCTTC.

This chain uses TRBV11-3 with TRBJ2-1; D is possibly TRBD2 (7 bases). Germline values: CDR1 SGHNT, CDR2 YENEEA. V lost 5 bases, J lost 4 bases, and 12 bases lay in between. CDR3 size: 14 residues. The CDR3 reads CASSERGGYNEQFF. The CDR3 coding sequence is TGTGCCAGCAGCGAAAGGGGGGGATACAATGAGCAGTTCTTC.

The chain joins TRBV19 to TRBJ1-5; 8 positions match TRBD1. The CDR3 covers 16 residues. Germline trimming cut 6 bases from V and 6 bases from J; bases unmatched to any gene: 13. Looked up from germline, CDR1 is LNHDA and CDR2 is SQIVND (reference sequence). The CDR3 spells CASSPAGRGHIQPQHF. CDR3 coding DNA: TGTGCCAGTAGCCCAGCGGGCAGGGGGCATATTCAGCCCCAGCATTTT. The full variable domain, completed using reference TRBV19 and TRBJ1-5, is DGGITQSPKYLFRKEGQNVTLSCEQNLNHDAMYWYRQDPGQGLRLIYYSQIVNDFQKGDIAEGYSVSREKKESFPLTVTSAQKNPTAFYLCASSPAGRGHIQPQHFGDGTRLSIL.

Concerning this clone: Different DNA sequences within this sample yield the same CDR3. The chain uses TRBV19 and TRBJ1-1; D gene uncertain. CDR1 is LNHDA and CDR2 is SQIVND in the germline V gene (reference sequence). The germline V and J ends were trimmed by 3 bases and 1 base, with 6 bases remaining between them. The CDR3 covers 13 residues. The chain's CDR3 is CASSISRNTEAFF. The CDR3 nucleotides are TGTGCCAGTAGTATTAGTCGGAACACTGAAGCTTTCTTT.